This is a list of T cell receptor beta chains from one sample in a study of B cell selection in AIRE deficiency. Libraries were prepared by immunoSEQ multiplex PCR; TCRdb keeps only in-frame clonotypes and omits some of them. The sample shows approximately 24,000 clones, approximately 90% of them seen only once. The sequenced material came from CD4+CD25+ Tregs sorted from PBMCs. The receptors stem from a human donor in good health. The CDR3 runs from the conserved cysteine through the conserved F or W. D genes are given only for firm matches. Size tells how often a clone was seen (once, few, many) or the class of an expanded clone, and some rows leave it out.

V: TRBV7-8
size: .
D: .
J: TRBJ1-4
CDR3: CASSYRDFREKLFF
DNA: TGTGCCAGCAGCTACAGGGACTTTAGGGAAAAACTGTTTTTT

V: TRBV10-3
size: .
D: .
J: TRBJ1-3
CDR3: CAISSTGVSGNTIYF
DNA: TGTGCCATCAGCTCGACAGGAGTCTCTGGAAACACCATATATTTT

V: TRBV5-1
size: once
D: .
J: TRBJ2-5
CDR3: CASSLADKNQETQYF
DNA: TGCGCCAGCAGCTTGGCTGACAAAAACCAAGAGACCCAGTACTTC

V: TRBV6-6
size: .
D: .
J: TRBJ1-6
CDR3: CASSFFGRGSSPLHF
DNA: TGTGCCAGCAGTTTTTTTGGAAGGGGAAGTTCACCCCTCCACTTT

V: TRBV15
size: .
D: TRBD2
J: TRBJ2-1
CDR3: CATSRSTSGGYNEQFF
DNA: TGTGCCACCAGCAGATCGACTAGCGGGGGATACAATGAGCAGTTCTTC

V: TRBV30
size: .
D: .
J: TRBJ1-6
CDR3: CAWSVGQGRGNSPLHF
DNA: TGTGCCTGGAGTGTAGGTCAGGGAAGGGGCAATTCACCCCTCCACTTT

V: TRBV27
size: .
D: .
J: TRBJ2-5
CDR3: CASSPIHRGTQYF
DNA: TGTGCCAGCAGTCCGATCCATAGAGGGACCCAGTACTTC

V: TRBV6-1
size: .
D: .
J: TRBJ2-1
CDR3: CASLRGVSNEQFF
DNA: TGTGCCAGCCTAAGGGGGGTCAGCAATGAGCAGTTCTTC

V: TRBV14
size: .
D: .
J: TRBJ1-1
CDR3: CASSPGTGFTTEAFF
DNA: TGTGCCAGCAGCCCGGGGACCGGCTTTACCACTGAAGCTTTCTTT

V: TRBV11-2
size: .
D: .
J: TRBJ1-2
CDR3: CASSLDPTGMYGYTF
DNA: TGTGCCAGCAGCTTAGATCCAACAGGGATGTATGGCTACACCTTC

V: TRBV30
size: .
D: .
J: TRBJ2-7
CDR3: CARQGRGGYEQYF
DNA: TGTGCCCGGCAGGGCAGGGGGGGCTACGAGCAGTACTTC

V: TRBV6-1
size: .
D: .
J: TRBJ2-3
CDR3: CASSEVAGALTDTQYF
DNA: TGTGCCAGCAGTGAAGTCGCGGGGGCCCTCACAGATACGCAGTATTTT

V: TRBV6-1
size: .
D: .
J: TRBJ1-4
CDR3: CASRRFNEKLFF
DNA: TGTGCCAGCAGGCGCTTTAATGAAAAACTGTTTTTT

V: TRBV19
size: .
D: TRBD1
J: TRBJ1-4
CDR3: CASSPTDRDEKLFF
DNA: TGTGCCAGTAGTCCAACCGACAGGGATGAAAAACTGTTTTTT

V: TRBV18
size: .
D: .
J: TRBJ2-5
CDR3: CASSPTVQETQYF
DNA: TGTGCCAGCTCACCAACAGTTCAAGAGACCCAGTACTTC

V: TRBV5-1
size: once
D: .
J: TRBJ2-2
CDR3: CASSLDPILGELFF
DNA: TGCGCCAGCAGCTTGGATCCAATACTCGGGGAGCTGTTTTTT

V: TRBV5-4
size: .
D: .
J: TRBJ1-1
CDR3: CASSFDQNTEAFF
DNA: TGTGCCAGCAGCTTTGACCAGAACACTGAAGCTTTCTTT

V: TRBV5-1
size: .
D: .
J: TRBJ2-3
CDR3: CASSLGVLDTQYF
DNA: TGCGCCAGCAGCTTGGGGGTATTAGATACGCAGTATTTT

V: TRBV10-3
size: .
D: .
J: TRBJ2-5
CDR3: CATFSPGLGTGTQYF
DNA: TGTGCCACCTTTTCTCCGGGACTAGGGACAGGGACCCAGTACTTC

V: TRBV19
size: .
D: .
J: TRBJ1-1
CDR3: CASPRRPGLNTEAFF
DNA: TGTGCCAGTCCACGCCGCCCAGGGCTGAACACTGAAGCTTTCTTT

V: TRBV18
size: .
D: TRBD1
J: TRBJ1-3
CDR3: CASSRQGADTIYF
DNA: TGTGCCAGCTCACGACAGGGGGCTGACACCATATATTTT

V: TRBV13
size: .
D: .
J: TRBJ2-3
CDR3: CASSFGREPDTQYF
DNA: TGTGCCAGCAGCTTCGGACGGGAACCAGATACGCAGTATTTT

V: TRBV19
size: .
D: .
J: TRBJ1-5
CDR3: CASSGPGGWSNQPQHF
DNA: TGTGCCAGTAGTGGCCCGGGGGGGTGGAGCAATCAGCCCCAGCATTTT

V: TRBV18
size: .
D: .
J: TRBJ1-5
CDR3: CASSPPMGGQPQHF
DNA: TGTGCCAGCTCACCACCTATGGGGGGTCAGCCCCAGCATTTT

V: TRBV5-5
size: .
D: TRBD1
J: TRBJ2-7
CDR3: CASSLYRDRDYEQYF
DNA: TGTGCCAGCAGCTTATACCGGGACAGGGATTACGAGCAGTACTTC

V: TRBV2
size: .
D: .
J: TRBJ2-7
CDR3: CASSSIMTLLSYEQYF
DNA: TGTGCCAGCTCGAGCATTATGACCCTTCTTAGCTACGAGCAGTACTTC

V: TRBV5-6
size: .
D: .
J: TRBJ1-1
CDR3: CATRLGTTGNTEAFF
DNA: TGTGCCACACGGCTGGGGACAACGGGGAACACTGAAGCTTTCTTT